Described below is a single T cell receptor beta chain sequence and its context. These data come from a study of patients and donors after allogeneic stem cell transplantation. Germline V lookup: CDR1 SGHAT, CDR2 FQNNGV. The ends were cut back, 0 bases at V and 8 bases at J, with 7 bases in the middle. The CDR3 is made up of 13 amino acids. TCRdb called the RT-PCR reads again in MiXCR, with one record for every CDR3 protein. The sample carries 30,000 to 35,000 distinct CDR3 sequences, around 6.8% recorded once. Sequencing was carried out using blood, either unsorted or a sorted T cell fraction (not recorded which). V is TRBV11-2 and J is TRBJ2-2; unclear D gene. This clonotype was obtained from a human donor who was either an allogeneic HSCT recipient or a stem cell or donor lymphocyte infusion donor (not recorded which). It is not recorded whose cells these are; they may come from a transplant donor. CDR3 DNA sequence: TGTGCCAGCAGCTTAGACCGGGCGGGGGAGCTGTTTTTT. As protein: CASSLDRAGELFF.